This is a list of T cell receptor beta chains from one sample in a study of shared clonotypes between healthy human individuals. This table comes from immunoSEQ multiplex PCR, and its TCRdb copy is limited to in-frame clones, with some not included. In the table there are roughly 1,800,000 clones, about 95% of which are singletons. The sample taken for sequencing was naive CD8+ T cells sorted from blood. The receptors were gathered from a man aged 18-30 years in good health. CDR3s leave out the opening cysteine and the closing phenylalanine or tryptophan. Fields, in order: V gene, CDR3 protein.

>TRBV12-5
ASDSSETDTQY
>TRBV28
ASASYSSEGYT
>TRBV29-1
SVGGGYT
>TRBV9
ASSPGPGQVTYEQY
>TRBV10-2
ASSESGALPSYEQY
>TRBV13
ASSLRQGFEETQY
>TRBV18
ASSPPRTGPGEQY
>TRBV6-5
ASSPKTASYTQY
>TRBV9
ASSVENLPYEQY
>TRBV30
AWGSSYEQY
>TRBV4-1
ASSQVQGHSYEQY
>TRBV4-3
ASSQEGVLATDTQY
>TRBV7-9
ASSFLGANTEAF
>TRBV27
ASSFLGVSPLH
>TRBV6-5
ASSYTVENEQF
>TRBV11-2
ASSPELAARYEQY
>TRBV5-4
ASSLASGRGGTNEKLF
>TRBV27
ASSLGLNTEAF
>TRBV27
ASSPRDLSDEQY
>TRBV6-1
ASSERGNYGYT
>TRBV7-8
ASSLGVGVSTNEKLF
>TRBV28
ASSSYKVGGDDSSYNEQF
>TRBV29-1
SVAGGAVQPYEQY
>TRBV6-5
ASSLGGSSEAF
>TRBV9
ASSVEGASDTQY
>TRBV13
ASRLTGALNTEAF
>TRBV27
ASRQGASGSPLH
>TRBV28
ASSSNRAQPQH
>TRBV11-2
ASSLGVEYGYT
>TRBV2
ASSQTGGREKLF
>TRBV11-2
AGSLVGSPYGYT
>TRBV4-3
ASSQGISSYNEQF
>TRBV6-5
ASSPDGDEQF